The TCR beta chain under discussion was sequenced for a study of cytomegalovirus exposure and HLA in healthy donors. Findings of the study overall: Rarity held for most TCR sequences, but there were some public TCRs that occurred in many donors. Later analysis found that TCR beta chains associated with HLA were more clonally expanded than other, equally common chains. A prior analysis recorded that most TCR beta V segments were productive about 87% or about 30% of the time.

This CDR3 spans 11 amino acids. Germline CDR1 is SGHRS and CDR2 is YFSETQ. Both 60 Vbeta primers and 13 Jbeta primers went into the PCR. The table came from immunoSEQ multiplex PCR; TCRdb's copy has only in-frame clones and leaves some out. This listing includes some 130,000 clones. Worth noting for this clone: No antigen is known for it. One end of the junction does not line up with germline, which may come from a read error.

This receptor was identified in a man younger than 35 in good health and CMV-seronegative. Sequencing was done on a sample of PBMCs. V and J are TRBV5-1 and TRBJ2-1; weak D call: TRBD1 (6 bases). The CDR3 spells CASSLQGNWLF. CDR3 coding DNA: TGCGCCAGCAGCTTGCAGGGGAATTGGCTCTTC.